This entry concerns a single T cell receptor beta chain. Study processing details: Reference gene primer amplification gave estimated nucleated cell counts. This table comes from immunoSEQ multiplex PCR, and its TCRdb copy is limited to in-frame clones, with some not included. V and J calls and clone size come straight from that table; D and trimming were deduced from the DNA. The top ten clones hold 12% of a sample with around 100,000 clones, approximately 88% of them seen once. This sample was taken from a study of blood T cell repertoires in COVID-19. The wider study: T cells, B-cell-depleted T cells, or PBMCs supplied cDNA or gDNA.

This CDR3 comprises 15 residues. The V and J ends lost 0 bases and 4 bases respectively, with 11 bases between them. Germline lookup yields CDR1 SGHNT and CDR2 YYREEE (reference sequence). The sample comprised peripheral blood. This TCR came from a human donor in a cohort sampled during active COVID-19. The rearrangement joins TRBV5-4 to TRBJ1-5; weak D call: TRBD1 (5 bases). The chain's CDR3 is CASSLGGEVNQPQHF. CDR3 bases: TGTGCCAGCAGCTTGGGGGGGGAGGTAAATCAGCCCCAGCATTTT. Complete variable domain (other parts from reference TRBV5-4 and TRBJ1-5): ETGVTQSPTHLIKTRGQQVTLRCSSQSGHNTVSWYQQALGQGPQFIFQYYREEENGRGNFPPRFSGLQFPNYSSELNVNALELDDSALYLCASSLGGEVNQPQHFGDGTRLSIL.